The present T cell receptor (beta chain) was sequenced within a study of blood T cell repertoires in COVID-19. On the study more broadly: Donors in the United States, Italy and Spain gave samples during acute or convalescent COVID-19.

Per the authors' pipeline: Amplification of reference gene primers was used by the study to estimate nucleated cell counts. Using immunoSEQ multiplex PCR, the repertoire was profiled, and TCRdb retains in-frame clones only, with some absent. V, J and clone size were drawn from that table, and D and trimming were deduced from the DNA. Among 200,000 to 250,000 clones listed, 82% were seen once. Each participant's cohort was designated according to participant-reported clinical history. All recovered Cohort 3 donors got two negative PCRs, got clearance, or saw symptom resolution. The receptor was derived from a woman in her fifties or sixties who had recovered from COVID-19. Sequenced input: PBMCs or T cells enriched from blood (not recorded which).

DNA for the CDR3: TGTGCCAGCAGCTGGACTAGCGGGACCAACACCGGGGAGCTGTTTTTT. Encoded protein: CASSWTSGTNTGELFF. This chain links TRBV7-7 with TRBJ2-2; 12 bases align to TRBD2. This CDR3 spans 16 amino acids. Germline CDR1 reads SSHAT; CDR2 reads FNYEAQ (reference sequence). Germline trimming cut 4 bases from V and 2 bases from J; bases unmatched to any gene: 2.